The sequence of this T cell receptor beta chain was determined in a study of T and B cells in COVID-19 patients. For the study at large: Median age was about 35 years in the recovered cohort and about 67 years in the active-infection cohort. Notes on the study in general: Symptomatic-phase blood samples from mildly ill patients and early samples from severe cases were scarce.

TRB was amplified from about 250-500 ng of blood genomic DNA. In germline, CDR1 is SQVTM, CDR2 ANQGSEA. The CDR3 runs 11 residues. The V end lost 0 bases, the J end lost 5 bases, and 5 bases lay between the germline ends. This clonotype counts as medium-sized. What it binds is not known. TRB rearrangements were amplified by multiplex PCR with BIOMED2 TRB-A/B primers. TCRdb reprocessed the multiplex PCR reads via MiXCR and lists one record per CDR3 protein. The sample carries approximately 17,000 distinct CDR3 sequences, 25% to 30% recorded once. This TCR came from a human donor who had recovered from COVID-19. Sequencing was done on a sample of blood. This chain connects TRBV29-1 to TRBJ2-7; D uncertain. The CDR3 loop reads CSVEDMDEQYF. The CDR3 DNA reads as TGCAGCGTTGAAGATATGGACGAGCAGTACTTC.